This T cell receptor (beta chain) was identified in a study of blood T cell repertoires in COVID-19. Study information: COVID-19 samples collected from the United States, Italy and Spain covered acute and convalescent phases. The cDNA or gDNA used as material had been derived from T cells, B-cell-depleted T cells, or PBMCs.

This clone has more than one count but fewer than ten. This table comes from immunoSEQ multiplex PCR, and its TCRdb copy is limited to in-frame clones, with some not included. Of under 350,000 clones listed, around 85% are singletons. Germline V CDR1 and CDR2: MDHEN, SYDVKM. Germline trimming cut 8 bases from V and 4 bases from J; bases unmatched to any gene: 1. The CDR3 runs 14 residues. The receptor comes from a woman in her thirties or forties with acute COVID-19. The gene calls are TRBV28 and TRBJ2-2; the match to TRBD2 covers 13 bases. The sequenced sample consisted of PBMCs or T cells enriched from blood (not recorded which). CDR3 amino acids: CASRTSGGTGELFF. Written as DNA, the CDR3 is TGTGCCAGCCGGACTAGCGGGGGCACCGGGGAGCTGTTTTTT.